This T cell receptor beta chain was retrieved from a study of blood T cell repertoires in COVID-19. At the level of the study: COVID-19 samples from acute and convalescent phases originated in the United States, Italy and Spain.

Sequencing was performed with immunoSEQ multiplex PCR; in TCRdb, only in-frame clones are kept and a portion is missing. The table records 120,000 to 150,000 clones, roughly three quarters of them present only once. V was pared by 8 bases and J by 0 bases, with 0 bases of the junction left unmatched. The CDR3 runs to 12 residues. The TCR comes from a man aged 60 to 75 with acute or convalescent COVID-19. The sequenced sample was peripheral blood. V and J are TRBV12-3 or TRBV12-4 and TRBJ2-5, with 7 bases fitting TRBD1. CDR3 sequence reads: CASGTDQETQYF. CDR3 DNA: TGTGCCAGCGGGACAGACCAAGAGACCCAGTACTTC.